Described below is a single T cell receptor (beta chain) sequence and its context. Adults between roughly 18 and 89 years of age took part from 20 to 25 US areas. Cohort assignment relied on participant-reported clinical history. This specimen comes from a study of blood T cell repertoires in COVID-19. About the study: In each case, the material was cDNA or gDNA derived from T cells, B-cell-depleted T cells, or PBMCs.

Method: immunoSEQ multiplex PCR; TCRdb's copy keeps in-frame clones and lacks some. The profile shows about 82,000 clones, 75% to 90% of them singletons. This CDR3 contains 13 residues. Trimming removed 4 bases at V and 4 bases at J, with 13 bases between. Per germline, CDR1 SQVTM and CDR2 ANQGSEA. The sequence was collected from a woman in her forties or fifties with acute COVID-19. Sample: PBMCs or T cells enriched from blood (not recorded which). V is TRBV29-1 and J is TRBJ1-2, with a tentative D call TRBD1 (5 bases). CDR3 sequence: CSVAPQGSYGYTF. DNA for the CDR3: TGCAGCGTTGCTCCCCAGGGTTCCTATGGCTACACCTTC. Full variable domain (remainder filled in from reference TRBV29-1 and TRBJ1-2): SAVISQKPSRDICQRGTSLTIQCQVDSQVTMMFWYRQQPGQSLTLIATANQGSEATYESGFVIDKFPISRPNLTFSTLTVSNMSPEDSSIYLCSVAPQGSYGYTFGSGTRLTVV.